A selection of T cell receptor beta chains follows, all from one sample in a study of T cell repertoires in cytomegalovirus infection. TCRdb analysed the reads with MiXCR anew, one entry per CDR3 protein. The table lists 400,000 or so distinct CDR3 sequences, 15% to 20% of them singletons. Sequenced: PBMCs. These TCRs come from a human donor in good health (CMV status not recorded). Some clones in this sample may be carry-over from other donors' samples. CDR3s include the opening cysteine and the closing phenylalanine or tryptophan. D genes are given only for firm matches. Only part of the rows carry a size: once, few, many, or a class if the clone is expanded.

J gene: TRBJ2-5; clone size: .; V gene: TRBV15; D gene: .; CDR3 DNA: TGTGCCACCAGCAGAGATGGCAAGGGGTACCAAGAGACCCAGTACTTC; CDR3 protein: CATSRDGKGYQETQYF
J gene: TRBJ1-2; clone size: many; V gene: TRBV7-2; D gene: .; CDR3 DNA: TGTGCCAGCAGCTTAGAGACAGGTTCCTATGGCTACACCTTC; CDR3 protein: CASSLETGSYGYTF
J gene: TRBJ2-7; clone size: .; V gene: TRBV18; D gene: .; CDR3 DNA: TGTGCCAGCTCACCCGGGACTGGCCACGAGCAGTACTTC; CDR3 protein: CASSPGTGHEQYF
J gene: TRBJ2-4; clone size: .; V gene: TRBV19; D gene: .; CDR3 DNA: TGTGCCACCCGAGAAAACCTGGCCAAAAACATTCAGTACTTC; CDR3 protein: CATRENLAKNIQYF
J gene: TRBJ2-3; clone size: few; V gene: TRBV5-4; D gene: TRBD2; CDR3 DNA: TGTGCCAGCAGCTGGGGCGGGACTAGCGGGGGAGATACGCAGTATTTT; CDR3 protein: CASSWGGTSGGDTQYF
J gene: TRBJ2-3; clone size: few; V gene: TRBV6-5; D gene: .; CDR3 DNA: TGTGCCAGCAGTTACTCGGTAGGGGGCACAGATACGCAGTATTTT; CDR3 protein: CASSYSVGGTDTQYF
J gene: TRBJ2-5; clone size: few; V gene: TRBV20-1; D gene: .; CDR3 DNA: TGCAGTGCCCCCCTCACAGGGTTCCCCCAAGAGACCCAGTACTTC; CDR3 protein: CSAPLTGFPQETQYF
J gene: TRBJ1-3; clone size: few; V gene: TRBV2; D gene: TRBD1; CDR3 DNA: TGTGCCAGCAGCACTCGGACAGGCCCTGGAAACACCATATATTTT; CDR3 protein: CASSTRTGPGNTIYF
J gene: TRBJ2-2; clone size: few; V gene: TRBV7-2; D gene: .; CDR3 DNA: TGTGCCAGCAGCCCGAGGGGTAACACCGGGGAGCTGTTTTTT; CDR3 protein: CASSPRGNTGELFF
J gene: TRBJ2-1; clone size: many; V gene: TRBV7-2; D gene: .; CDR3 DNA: TGTGCCAGCAGCGGTAGGGTTACTAGATTCGGTGAGCAGTTCTTC; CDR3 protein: CASSGRVTRFGEQFF
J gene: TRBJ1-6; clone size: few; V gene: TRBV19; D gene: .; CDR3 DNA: TGTGCCAGTAAAAGAGCTGTAATAATGGGTTCACCCCTCCACTTT; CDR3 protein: CASKRAVIMGSPLHF
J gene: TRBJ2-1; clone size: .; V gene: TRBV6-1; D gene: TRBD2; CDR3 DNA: TGTGCCAGCAGTTATAGCGGGGGGCCCCACAATGAGCAGTTCTTC; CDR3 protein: CASSYSGGPHNEQFF
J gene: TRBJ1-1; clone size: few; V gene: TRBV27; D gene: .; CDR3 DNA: TGTGCCAGCAGTTTATCGCCAGGGATTGAAGCTTTCTTT; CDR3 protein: CASSLSPGIEAFF
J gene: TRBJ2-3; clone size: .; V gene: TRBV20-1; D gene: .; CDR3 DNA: TGCAGTGCTAGGGTGCTTGGGCCAGATACGCAGTATTTT; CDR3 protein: CSARVLGPDTQYF
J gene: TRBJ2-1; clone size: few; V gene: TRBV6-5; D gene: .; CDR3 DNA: TGTGCCAGCAGTCCTCCCCAGGGGTACAATGAGCAGTTCTTC; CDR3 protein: CASSPPQGYNEQFF
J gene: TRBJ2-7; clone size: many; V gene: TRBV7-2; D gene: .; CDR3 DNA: TGTGCCAGCAGCCCCATCTTTAGCGTGGGGATAGGTTACGAGCAGTACTTC; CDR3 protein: CASSPIFSVGIGYEQYF
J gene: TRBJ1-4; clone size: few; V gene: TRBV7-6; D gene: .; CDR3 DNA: TGTGCCAGCAGTGGGGGCCTCCGAAGGGAAAAACTGTTTTTT; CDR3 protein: CASSGGLRREKLFF
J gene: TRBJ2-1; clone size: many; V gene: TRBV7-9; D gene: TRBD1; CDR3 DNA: TGTGCCAGCAGCTTAAGACAGGGGGCGCTGGACAATGAGCAGTTCTTC; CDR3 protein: CASSLRQGALDNEQFF
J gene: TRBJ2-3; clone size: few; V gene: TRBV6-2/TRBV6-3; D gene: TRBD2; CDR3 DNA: TGTGCCAGCAGTTACCAGGCAGCGGGGGCCACAGATACGCAGTATTTT; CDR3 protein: CASSYQAAGATDTQYF
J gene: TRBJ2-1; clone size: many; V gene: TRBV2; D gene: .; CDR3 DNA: TGTGCCAGCAGTGTGGCTGCGCGGGCTTACAATGAGCAGTTCTTC; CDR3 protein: CASSVAARAYNEQFF
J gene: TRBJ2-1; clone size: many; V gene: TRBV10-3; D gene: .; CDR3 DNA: TGTGCCATCAGCGGGCAGGGTAGCCTGAATGAGCAGTTCTTC; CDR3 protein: CAISGQGSLNEQFF
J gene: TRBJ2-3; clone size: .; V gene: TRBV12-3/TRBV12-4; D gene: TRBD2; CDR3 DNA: TGTGCCAGCAGCCCGACTAGCGGGCATACGCAGTATTTT; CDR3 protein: CASSPTSGHTQYF
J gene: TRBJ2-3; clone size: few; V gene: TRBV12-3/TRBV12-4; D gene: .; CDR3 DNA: TGTGCCAGCAGTTCATCGGGGCGCTCAGATACGCAGTATTTT; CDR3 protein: CASSSSGRSDTQYF